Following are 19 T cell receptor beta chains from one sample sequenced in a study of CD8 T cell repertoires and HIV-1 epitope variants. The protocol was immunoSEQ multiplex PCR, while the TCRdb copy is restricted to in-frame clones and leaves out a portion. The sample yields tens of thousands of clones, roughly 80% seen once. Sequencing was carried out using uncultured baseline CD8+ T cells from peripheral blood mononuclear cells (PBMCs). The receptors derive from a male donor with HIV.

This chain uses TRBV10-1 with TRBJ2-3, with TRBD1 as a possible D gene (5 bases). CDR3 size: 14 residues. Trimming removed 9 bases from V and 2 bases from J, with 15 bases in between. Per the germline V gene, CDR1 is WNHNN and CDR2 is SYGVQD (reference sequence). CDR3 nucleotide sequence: TGCGCCAGTGGCAGGGAAAGCGACACAGATACGCAGTATTTT. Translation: CASGRESDTDTQYF.

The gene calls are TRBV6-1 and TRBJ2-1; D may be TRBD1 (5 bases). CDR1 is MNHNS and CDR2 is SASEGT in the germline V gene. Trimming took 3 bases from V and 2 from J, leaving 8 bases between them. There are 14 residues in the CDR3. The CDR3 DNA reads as TGTGCCAGCAGTGATACGACAGCCTACAATGAGCAGTTCTTC. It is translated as CASSDTTAYNEQFF.

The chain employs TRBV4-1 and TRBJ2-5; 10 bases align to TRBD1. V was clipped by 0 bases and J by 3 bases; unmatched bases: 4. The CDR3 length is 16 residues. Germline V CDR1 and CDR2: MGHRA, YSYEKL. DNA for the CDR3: TGCGCCAGCAGCCAAGATCCGGGACAGGGGAAAGAGACCCAGTACTTC. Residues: CASSQDPGQGKETQYF.

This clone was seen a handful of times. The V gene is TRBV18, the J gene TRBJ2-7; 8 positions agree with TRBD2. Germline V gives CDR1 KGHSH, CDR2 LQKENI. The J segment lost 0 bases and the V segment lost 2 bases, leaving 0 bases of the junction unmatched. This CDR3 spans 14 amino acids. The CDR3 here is CASSPSGSSYEQYF. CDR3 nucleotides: TGTGCCAGCTCACCAAGCGGGAGCTCCTACGAGCAGTACTTC.

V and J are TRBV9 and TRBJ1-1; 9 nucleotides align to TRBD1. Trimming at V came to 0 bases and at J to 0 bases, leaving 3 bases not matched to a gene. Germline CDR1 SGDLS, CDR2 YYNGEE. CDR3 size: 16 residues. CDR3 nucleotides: TGTGCCAGCAGCGTAGCGGGGACAGGGATGAACACTGAAGCTTTCTTT. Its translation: CASSVAGTGMNTEAFF. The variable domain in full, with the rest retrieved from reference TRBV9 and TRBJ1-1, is DSGVTQTPKHLITATGQRVTLRCSPRSGDLSVYWYQQSLDQGLQFLIQYYNGEERAKGNILERFSAQQFPDLHSELNLSSLELGDSALYFCASSVAGTGMNTEAFFGQGTRLTVV.

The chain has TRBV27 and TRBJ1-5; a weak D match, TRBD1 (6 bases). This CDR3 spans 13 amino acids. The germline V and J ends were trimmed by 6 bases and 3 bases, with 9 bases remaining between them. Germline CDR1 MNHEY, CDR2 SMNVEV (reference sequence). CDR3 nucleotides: TGTGCCAGCAGCCAGGGGATCAATCAGCCCCAGCATTTT. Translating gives CASSQGINQPQHF.

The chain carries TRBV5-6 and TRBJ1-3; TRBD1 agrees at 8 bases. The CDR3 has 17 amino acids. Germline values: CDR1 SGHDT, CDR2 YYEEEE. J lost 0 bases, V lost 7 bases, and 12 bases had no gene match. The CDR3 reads CASFPGQATHSGNTIYF. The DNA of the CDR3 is TGTGCCAGCTTTCCGGGACAGGCTACACACTCTGGAAACACCATATATTTT.

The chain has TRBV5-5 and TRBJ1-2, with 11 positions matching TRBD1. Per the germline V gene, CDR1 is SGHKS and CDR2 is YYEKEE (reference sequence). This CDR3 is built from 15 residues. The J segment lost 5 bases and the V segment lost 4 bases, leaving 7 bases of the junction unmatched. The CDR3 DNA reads TGTGCCAGCAGCAGACCGGGACAGGGGGATTATGGCTACACCTTC. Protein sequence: CASSRPGQGDYGYTF.

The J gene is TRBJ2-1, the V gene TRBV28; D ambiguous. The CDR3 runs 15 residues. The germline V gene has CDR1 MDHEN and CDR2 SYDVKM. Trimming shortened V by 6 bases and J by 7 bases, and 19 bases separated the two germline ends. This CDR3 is CASSLPRASGNEQFF. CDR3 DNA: TGTGCCAGCAGCCTACCCCGAGCGTCCGGGAATGAGCAGTTCTTC.

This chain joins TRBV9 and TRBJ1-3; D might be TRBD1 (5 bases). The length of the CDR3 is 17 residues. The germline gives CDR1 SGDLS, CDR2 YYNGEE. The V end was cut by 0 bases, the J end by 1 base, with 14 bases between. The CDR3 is CASSVVDTGTSGNTIYF. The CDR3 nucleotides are TGTGCCAGCAGCGTAGTGGACACCGGGACGTCTGGAAACACCATATATTTT.

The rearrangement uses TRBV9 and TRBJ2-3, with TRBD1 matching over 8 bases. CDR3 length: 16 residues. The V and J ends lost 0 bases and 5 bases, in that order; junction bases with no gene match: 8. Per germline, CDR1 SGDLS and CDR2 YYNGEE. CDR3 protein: CASSVEGTGVGDTQYF. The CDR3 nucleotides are TGTGCCAGCAGCGTAGAAGGGACAGGAGTCGGAGATACGCAGTATTTT.

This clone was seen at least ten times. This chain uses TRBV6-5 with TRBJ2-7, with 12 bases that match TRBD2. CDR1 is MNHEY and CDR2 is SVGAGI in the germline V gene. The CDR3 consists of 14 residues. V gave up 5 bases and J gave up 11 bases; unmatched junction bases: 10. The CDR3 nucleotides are TGTGCCAGCAGTGCGACTAGCGGGAGCCCGGGAAAGTACTTC. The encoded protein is CASSATSGSPGKYF.

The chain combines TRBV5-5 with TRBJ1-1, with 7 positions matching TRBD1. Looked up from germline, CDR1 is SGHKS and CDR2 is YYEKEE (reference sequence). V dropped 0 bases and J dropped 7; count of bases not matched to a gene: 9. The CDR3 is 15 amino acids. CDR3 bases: TGTGCCAGCAGCTTGGCCTTGGACAGGATTAATGAAGCTTTCTTT. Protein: CASSLALDRINEAFF.

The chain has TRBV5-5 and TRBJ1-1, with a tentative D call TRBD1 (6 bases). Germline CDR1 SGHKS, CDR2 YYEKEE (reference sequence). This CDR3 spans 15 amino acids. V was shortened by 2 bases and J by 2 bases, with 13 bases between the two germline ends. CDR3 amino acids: CASSFGTRGNTEAFF. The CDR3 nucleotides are TGTGCCAGCAGCTTCGGGACACGGGGTAACACTGAAGCTTTCTTT.

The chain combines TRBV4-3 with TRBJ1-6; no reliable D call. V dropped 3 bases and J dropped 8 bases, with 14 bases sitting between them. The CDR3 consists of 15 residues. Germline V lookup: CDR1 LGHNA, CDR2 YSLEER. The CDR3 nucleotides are TGCGCCAGCAGCCAGGACGGGTTAGAGGATTCACCCCTCCACTTT. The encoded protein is CASSQDGLEDSPLHF.

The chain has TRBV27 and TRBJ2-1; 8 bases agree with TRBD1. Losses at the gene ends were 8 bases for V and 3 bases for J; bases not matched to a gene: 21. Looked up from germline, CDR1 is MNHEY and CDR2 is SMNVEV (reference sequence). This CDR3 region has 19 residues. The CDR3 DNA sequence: TGTGCCAGCGGAGGACCGGGACAGGAGTTCTGGGATCGCTACAATGAGCAGTTCTTC. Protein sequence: CASGGPGQEFWDRYNEQFF.

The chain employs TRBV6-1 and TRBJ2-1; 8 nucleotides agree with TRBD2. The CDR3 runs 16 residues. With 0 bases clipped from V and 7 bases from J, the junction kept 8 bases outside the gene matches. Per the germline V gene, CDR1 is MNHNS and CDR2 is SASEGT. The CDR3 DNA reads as TGTGCCAGCAGTGAAGCGCGAACTAGCGGTATAAATGAGCAGTTCTTC. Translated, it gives CASSEARTSGINEQFF.

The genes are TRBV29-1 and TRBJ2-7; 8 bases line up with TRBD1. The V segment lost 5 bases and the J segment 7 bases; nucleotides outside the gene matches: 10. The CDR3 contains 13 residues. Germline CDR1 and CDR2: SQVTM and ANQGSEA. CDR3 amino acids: CSVLPQGAGEQYF. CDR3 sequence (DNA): TGCAGCGTTCTGCCTCAGGGGGCAGGGGAGCAGTACTTC.

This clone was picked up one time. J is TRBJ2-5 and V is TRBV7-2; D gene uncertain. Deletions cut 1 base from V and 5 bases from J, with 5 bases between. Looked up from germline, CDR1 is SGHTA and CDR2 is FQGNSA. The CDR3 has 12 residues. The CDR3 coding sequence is TGTGCCAGCAGCTTAGTAGGGGAGACCCAGTACTTC. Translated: CASSLVGETQYF.